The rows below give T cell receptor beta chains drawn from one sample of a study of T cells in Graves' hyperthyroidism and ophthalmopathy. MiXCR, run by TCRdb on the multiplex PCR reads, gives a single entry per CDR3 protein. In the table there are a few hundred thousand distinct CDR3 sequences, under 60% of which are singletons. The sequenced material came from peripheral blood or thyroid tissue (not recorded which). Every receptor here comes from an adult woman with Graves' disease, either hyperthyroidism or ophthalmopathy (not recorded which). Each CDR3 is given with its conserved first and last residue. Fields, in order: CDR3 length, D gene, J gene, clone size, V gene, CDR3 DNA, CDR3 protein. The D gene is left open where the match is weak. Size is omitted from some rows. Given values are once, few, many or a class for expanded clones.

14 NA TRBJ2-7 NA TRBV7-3 TGTGCCAGCAGCCAACACCTCGATTCCTACGAGCAGTACTTC CASSQHLDSYEQYF
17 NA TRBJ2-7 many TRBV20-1 TGCAGTGCTAGAGACCCGATATGGACGGGGAGCTCCTACGAGCAGTACTTC CSARDPIWTGSSYEQYF
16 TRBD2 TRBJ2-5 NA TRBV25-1 TGTGCCAGCGTTGATTGGCTAGCGGGAGGACAAGAGACCCAGTACTTC CASVDWLAGGQETQYF
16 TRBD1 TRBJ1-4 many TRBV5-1 TGCGCCAGCAGCGGGACAGGGGTACTTGCTAATGAAAAACTGTTTTTT CASSGTGVLANEKLFF
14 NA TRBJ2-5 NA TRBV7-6 TGTGCCAGCAGCAGAGGGGAAACGGAGGGGACCCAGTACTTC CASSRGETEGTQYF
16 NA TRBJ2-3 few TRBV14 TGTGCCAGCAGCCAAGATGGGCAGGGGACCGCAGATACGCAGTATTTT CASSQDGQGTADTQYF
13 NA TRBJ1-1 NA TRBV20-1 TGCAGTGCTAATTTACCGAGTGGCACTGAAGCTTTCTTT CSANLPSGTEAFF
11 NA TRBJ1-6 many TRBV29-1 TGCAGCGTTGAAGATGGTTGGGGCCTCCACTTT CSVEDGWGLHF
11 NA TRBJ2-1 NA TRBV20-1 TGCAGTGCTAGAAATCCGAATGAGCAGTTCTTC CSARNPNEQFF
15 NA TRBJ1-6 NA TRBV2 TGTGCCAGCAGGGTGACCGGGACGGATAATTCACCCCTCCACTTT CASRVTGTDNSPLHF
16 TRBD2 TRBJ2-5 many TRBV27 TGTGCCAGCAGTCCTTGGACTAGCGGGAGGCAAGAGACCCAGTACTTC CASSPWTSGRQETQYF
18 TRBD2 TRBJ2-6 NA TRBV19 TGTGCCAGTAGTAAAACTAGCGGGAGGGCCAATGGGGCCAACGTCCTGACTTTC CASSKTSGRANGANVLTF
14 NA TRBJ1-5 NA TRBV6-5 TGTGCCAGCGGAGGGGAGGATAGCAATCAGCCCCAGCATTTT CASGGEDSNQPQHF
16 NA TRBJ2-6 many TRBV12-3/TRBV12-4 TGTGCCAGCATCCCCCCAACGGGAGCTGGGGCCAACGTCCTGACTTTC CASIPPTGAGANVLTF
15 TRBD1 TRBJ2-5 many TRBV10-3 TGTGCCATCAGTACAGGGGGCGCTCGGAGGGAGACCCAGTACTTC CAISTGGARRETQYF
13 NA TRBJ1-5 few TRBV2 TGTGCCAGCGAGGACACCCCGCGCGGGACCCAGCATTTT CASEDTPRGTQHF
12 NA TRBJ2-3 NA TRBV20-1 TGCAGTGCTGTCAGGGGTAGTAATACGCAGTATTTT CSAVRGSNTQYF
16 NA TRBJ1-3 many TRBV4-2 TGTGCCAGCAGCCAAGAGGGTACCAGGACGAGAAACACCATATATTTT CASSQEGTRTRNTIYF
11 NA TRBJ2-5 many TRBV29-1 TGCAGCGTTCAACGCATTAGCGCCCAGTACTTC CSVQRISAQYF
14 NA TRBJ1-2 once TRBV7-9 TGTGCCAGCAGTGCGGGGGTGCCGGGAACTGGAAACACCTTC CASSAGVPGTGNTF
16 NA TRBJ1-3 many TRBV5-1 TGCGCCAGCAGCTTGGAGGGCGGAAGCTCTGGAAACACCATATATTTT CASSLEGGSSGNTIYF
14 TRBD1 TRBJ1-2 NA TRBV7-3 TGTGCCAGCAGCCCGACCGGGACAGGTCTTGGCTACACCTTC CASSPTGTGLGYTF
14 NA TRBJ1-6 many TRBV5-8 TGTGCCAGCAGCTTGGATCAAGGGCTGACACCCCTCCACTTT CASSLDQGLTPLHF
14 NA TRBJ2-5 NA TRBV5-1 TGCGCCAGCAGCCTGGAAATGGGGCGCGAGACCCAGTACTTC CASSLEMGRETQYF
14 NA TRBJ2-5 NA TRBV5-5 TGTGCCAGCAGCTGGACAGTACCTCAAGAGACCCAGTACTTC CASSWTVPQETQYF
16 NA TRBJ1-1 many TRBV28 TGTGCCAGCAGCCCCCGGTGGCGGGAAGTTAACACTGAAGCTTTCTTT CASSPRWREVNTEAFF
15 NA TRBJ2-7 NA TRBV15 TGTGCCACCAGCCCTCGGACATCCTCACCCTACGAGCAGTACTTC CATSPRTSSPYEQYF
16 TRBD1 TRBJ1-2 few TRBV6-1 TGTGCCAGCAGTTTAGTGGAGGGGGCTATACCCTATGGCTACACCTTC CASSLVEGAIPYGYTF
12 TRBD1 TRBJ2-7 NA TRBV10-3 TGTGCCACCTGGGACAGCGCCTACGAGCAGTACTTC CATWDSAYEQYF
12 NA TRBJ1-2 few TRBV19 TGTGCCAGCTATTCAGGGTCCTATGGCTACACCTTC CASYSGSYGYTF
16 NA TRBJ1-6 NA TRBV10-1 TGCGCCAGCGGATGCGGGGGACTTCCGCGAGACTCACCCCTCCACTTT CASGCGGLPRDSPLHF
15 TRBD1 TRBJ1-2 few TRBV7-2 TGTGCCAGCAGCTTAGCGGGAGGACAGGGAAATGGCTACACCTTC CASSLAGGQGNGYTF
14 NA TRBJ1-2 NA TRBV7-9 TGTGCCAGCAGCTTTAAGTTAGGCGGCTATGGCTACACCTTC CASSFKLGGYGYTF
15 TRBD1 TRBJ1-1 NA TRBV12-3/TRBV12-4 TGTGCCAGCAGTTGGCCGGGACAGGGTAGGACTGAAGCTTTCTTT CASSWPGQGRTEAFF
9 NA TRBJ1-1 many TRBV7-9 TGTGCCAGCAACACTGAAGCTTTCTTT CASNTEAFF
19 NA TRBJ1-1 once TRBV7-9 TGTGCCAGCAGCTTAAGGTCAGCGGGAAAACAAGGGACAACTGCAGAAGCTTTCTTT CASSLRSAGKQGTTAEAFF
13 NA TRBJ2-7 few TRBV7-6 TGTGCCAGCAGTTTGTTGGGGGCCGGCGAGCAGTACTTC CASSLLGAGEQYF
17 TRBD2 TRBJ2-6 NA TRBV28 TGTGCCAGCAGTACACTAGCGGGAGAAGGGGGGGCCAACGTCCTGACTTTC CASSTLAGEGGANVLTF
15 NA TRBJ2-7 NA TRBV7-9 TGTGCCAGCACCCACAAACAGGGTAGGGGGATCGAGCAGTACTTC CASTHKQGRGIEQYF
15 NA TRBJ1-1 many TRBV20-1 TGCAGTGCTAGAGGTTCGGGGGACTGGTACACTGAAGCTTTCTTT CSARGSGDWYTEAFF
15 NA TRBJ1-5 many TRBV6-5 TGTGCCAGCAGGCCGAGGGTAGTAGGGAATCAGCCCCAGCATTTT CASRPRVVGNQPQHF
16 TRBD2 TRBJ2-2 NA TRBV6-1 TGTGCCAGCAGTGAAGAGGCGGGAGGGCAAGTCGGGGAGCTGTTTTTT CASSEEAGGQVGELFF
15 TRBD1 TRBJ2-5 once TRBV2 TGTGCCAGCAGTGGGAGGACAGGGGACGTTCGGACCCAGTACTTC CASSGRTGDVRTQYF
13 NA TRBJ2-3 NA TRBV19 TGTGCCAGTAGTATCCGGTACACAGATACGCAGTATTTT CASSIRYTDTQYF
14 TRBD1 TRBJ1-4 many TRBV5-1 TGCGCCAGCAGCTTGACAGGGGGCGAGGAAAAACTGTTTTTT CASSLTGGEEKLFF
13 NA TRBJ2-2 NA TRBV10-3 TGTGCCATCGGCCTGGGTCCCACCGGGGAGCTGTTTTTT CAIGLGPTGELFF
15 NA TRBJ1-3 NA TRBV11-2 TGTGCCAGCAGTACTGGTGGTATTTCTGGAAACACCATATATTTT CASSTGGISGNTIYF
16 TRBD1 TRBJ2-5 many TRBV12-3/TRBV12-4 TGTGCCAGCAGTTTTGTGGGACAGGGGACCCGGGAGACCCAGTACTTC CASSFVGQGTRETQYF
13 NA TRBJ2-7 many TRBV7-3 TGTGCCAGCAGTTCGGGCCTCCTGGGAGAGCAGTACTTC CASSSGLLGEQYF
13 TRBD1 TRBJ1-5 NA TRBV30 TGTGCCTGGACCACAGGGGGTTATCAGCCCCAGCATTTT CAWTTGGYQPQHF
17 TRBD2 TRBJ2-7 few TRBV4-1 TGCGCCAGCAGCCATTACACCGGGACTAGCGGGACCTACGAGCAGTACTTC CASSHYTGTSGTYEQYF
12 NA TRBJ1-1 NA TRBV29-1 TGCAGCGTTGTACCCCTGGACACTGAAGCTTTCTTT CSVVPLDTEAFF
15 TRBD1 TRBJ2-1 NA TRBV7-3 TGTGCCAGCAGCTTAGACAGGGGCTCCCACAATGAGCAGTTCTTC CASSLDRGSHNEQFF
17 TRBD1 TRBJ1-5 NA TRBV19 TGTGCCAGTAGTCCCTCGACAGGGAAGGCCCGAAATCAGCCCCAGCATTTT CASSPSTGKARNQPQHF
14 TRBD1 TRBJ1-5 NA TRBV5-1 TGCGCCAGCAGCTTACAACCGGGACAGGGAAACGAGCATTTT CASSLQPGQGNEHF